The 16 T cell receptor beta chains listed next were all sequenced from one sample in a study of monozygotic twins with inflammatory bowel disease (dated by TCRdb to between 2018 and 2021). The library was prepared using 5' RACE. The sequencing machine was an Illumina HiSeq 2500. TCRdb reprocessed the reads and provides one entry for every CDR3 protein sequence; no DNA is given. The table for this sample records over 350,000 distinct CDR3 sequences. Of the sample, about 2.5% falls within the top ten clones. Sequenced input: blood. Receptors originate from a human donor with ulcerative colitis or Crohn's disease, or a healthy co-twin of an affected twin (not recorded which).

This chain joins TRBV20-1 and TRBJ1-2; the D call from TCRdb, TRBD1, cannot be confirmed without DNA. This CDR3 is built from 13 residues. The germline gives CDR1 DFQATT, CDR2 SNEGSKA (reference sequence). CDR3 residues: CSAWVGRGYGYTF.

This sequence joins TRBV6-5 and TRBJ1-2; TCRdb gives TRBD1 as the D gene, but with no DNA this cannot be confirmed. Germline V gene data show CDR1 as MNHEY and CDR2 as SVGAGI. The CDR3 length is 16 residues. CDR3 residues: CASSYYRGSFNYGYTF.

The chain recombines TRBV20-1 with TRBJ2-2. This CDR3 contains 14 residues. The germline V gene has CDR1 DFQATT and CDR2 SNEGSKA (reference sequence). The CDR3 sequence is CSARDRLRFGELFF.

This clonotype is medium-sized by frequency. V gene TRBV9 combines with J gene TRBJ2-2. The CDR3 contains 13 residues. CDR1 is SGDLS and CDR2 is YYNGEE in the germline V gene. The chain's CDR3 is CASSVASTGELFF. Complete variable domain (other parts from reference TRBV9 and TRBJ2-2): DSGVTQTPKHLITATGQRVTLRCSPRSGDLSVYWYQQSLDQGLQFLIQYYNGEERAKGNILERFSAQQFPDLHSELNLSSLELGDSALYFCASSVASTGELFFGEGSRLTVL.

The rearrangement joins TRBV7-2 to TRBJ1-4; TCRdb indicates TRBD1, and absent DNA this call remains unverified. The germline CDR1 and CDR2 sequences are SGHTA and FQGNSA. The CDR3 loop spans 17 amino acids. CDR3 protein: CASSLGRTGGAGEKLFF.

The chain links TRBV15 to TRBJ1-2. The CDR3 is 15 amino acids. Germline V gives CDR1 LNHNV, CDR2 YYDKDF (reference sequence). The CDR3 reads CATSRGTRSSGGYTF.

The rearrangement links TRBV24-1 to TRBJ2-1. The V gene's germline CDR1 is KGHDR and CDR2 SFDVKD. CDR3 size: 12 residues. CDR3 amino acids: CATSGAYNEQFF.

The chain employs TRBV5-6 and TRBJ2-2; the TRBD1 assignment by TCRdb is unverifiable without DNA. Germline lookup yields CDR1 SGHDT and CDR2 YYEEEE. CDR3 length equals 15 residues. The CDR3 here is CASSFRSGRSGELFF.

The CDR3 protein is CAISESSGALVYEQYF. This chain connects TRBV10-3 to TRBJ2-7; TCRdb's D gene call, TRBD2, goes unchecked for lack of DNA. Germline V lookup: CDR1 ENHRY, CDR2 SYGVKD. This CDR3 is 16 amino acids long.

The chain has TRBV3-1 and TRBJ2-6. This CDR3 contains 15 residues. CDR1 LGHDT and CDR2 YNNKEL come from the germline V gene (reference sequence). This CDR3 reads CASSLKGSGANVLTF.

The V gene is TRBV4-1, the J gene TRBJ2-1. Per germline, CDR1 MGHRA and CDR2 YSYEKL. There are 12 residues in the CDR3. CDR3 loop: CASSQVSAEQFF.

The chain carries TRBV18 and TRBJ2-5. Looked up from germline, CDR1 is KGHSH and CDR2 is LQKENI. The CDR3 extends over 15 amino acids. CDR3 amino acids: CASSPPSWYQETQYF.

The chain has TRBV5-6 and TRBJ2-5; TCRdb proposes TRBD1, but this gene call is untestable without DNA. Per the germline V gene, CDR1 is SGHDT and CDR2 is YYEEEE. The CDR3 has 16 amino acids. The CDR3 loop reads CASSLGAGGGRETQYF.

This chain joins TRBV10-3 and TRBJ1-1. CDR3 length: 13 residues. CDR1 is ENHRY and CDR2 is SYGVKD in the germline V gene. The CDR3 protein is CAIRDRSYTEAFF.

This chain links TRBV7-9 with TRBJ2-7; TCRdb's assignment of TRBD1 cannot be checked, as there is no DNA. This CDR3 has 15 amino acids. CDR1 is SEHNR, CDR2 FQNEAQ, per germline (reference sequence). The CDR3 here is CASSPPGSGPYEQYF. Complete variable domain (other parts from reference TRBV7-9 and TRBJ2-7): DTGVSQNPRHKITKRGQNVTFRCDPISEHNRLYWYRQTLGQGPEFLTYFQNEAQLEKSRLLSDRFSAERPKGSFSTLEIQRTEQGDSAMYLCASSPPGSGPYEQYFGPGTRLTVT.

The chain uses TRBV13 and TRBJ2-7; TCRdb picks TRBD1, but there is no DNA to check that call. The CDR3 runs 16 residues. Germline CDR1 and CDR2: PRHDT and FYEKMQ (reference sequence). The CDR3 spells CASSLSGGTDSYEQYF.